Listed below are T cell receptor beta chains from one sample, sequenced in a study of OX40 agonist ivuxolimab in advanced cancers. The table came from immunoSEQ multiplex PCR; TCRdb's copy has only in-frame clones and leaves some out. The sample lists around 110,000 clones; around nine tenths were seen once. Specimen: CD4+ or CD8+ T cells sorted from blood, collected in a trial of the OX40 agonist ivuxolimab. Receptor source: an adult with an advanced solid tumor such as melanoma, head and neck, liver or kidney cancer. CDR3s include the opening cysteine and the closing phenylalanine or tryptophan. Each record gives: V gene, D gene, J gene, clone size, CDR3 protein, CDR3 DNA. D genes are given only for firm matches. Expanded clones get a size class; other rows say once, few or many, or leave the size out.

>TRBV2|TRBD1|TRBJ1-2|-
CASSYGQEYGYTF
TGTGCCAGCAGTTATGGACAGGAGTATGGCTACACCTTC
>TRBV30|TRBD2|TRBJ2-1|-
CAWSNKGLAGGGQFF
TGTGCCTGGAGTAATAAGGGACTAGCGGGGGGCGGGCAGTTCTTC
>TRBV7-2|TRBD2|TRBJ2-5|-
CASSAQPGLEKTQYF
TGTGCCAGCAGCGCACAACCGGGACTAGAAAAGACCCAGTACTTC
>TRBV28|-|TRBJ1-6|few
CASRSPGPGKSPLHF
TGTGCCAGCAGGTCTCCGGGGCCGGGGAAATCACCCCTCCACTTT
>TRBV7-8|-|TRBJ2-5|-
CASSLNLQETQYF
TGTGCCAGCAGCTTAAATCTCCAAGAGACCCAGTACTTC
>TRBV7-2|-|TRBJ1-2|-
CASSLAQYYGYTF
TGTGCCAGCAGCTTAGCCCAGTACTATGGCTACACCTTC
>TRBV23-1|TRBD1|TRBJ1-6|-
CASSQSARSTGVVGSPLHF
TGCGCCAGCAGTCAATCGGCCCGATCGACAGGGGTGGTCGGCTCACCCCTCCACTTT
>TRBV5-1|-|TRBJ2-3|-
CASSKRGDLSTDTQYF
TGCGCCAGCAGCAAGAGAGGAGACCTTAGCACAGATACGCAGTATTTT
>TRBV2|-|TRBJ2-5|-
CADGGTQAGETQYF
TGTGCCGACGGAGGGACTCAAGCCGGAGAGACCCAGTACTTC
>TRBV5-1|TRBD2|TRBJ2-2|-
CASSLVSGGPNTGELFF
TGCGCCAGCAGCTTGGTTAGCGGGGGCCCTAACACCGGGGAGCTGTTTTTT
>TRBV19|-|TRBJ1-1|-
CARQLNTEAFF
TGTGCCAGGCAGTTGAACACTGAAGCTTTCTTT
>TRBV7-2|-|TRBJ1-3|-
CASSRSGTASGNTIYF
TGTGCCAGCAGCCGCAGTGGGACGGCCTCTGGAAACACCATATATTTT
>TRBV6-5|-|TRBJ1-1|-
CASSYFERGTEAFF
TGTGCCAGCAGTTACTTCGAACGGGGGACTGAAGCTTTCTTT
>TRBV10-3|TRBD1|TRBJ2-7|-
CAISESRGLEQYF
TGTGCCATCAGTGAGTCAAGGGGGCTCGAGCAGTACTTC
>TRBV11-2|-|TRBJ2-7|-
CASSSRWHLSSYEQYF
TGTGCCAGCAGCTCCAGGTGGCACCTGAGCTCCTACGAGCAGTACTTC
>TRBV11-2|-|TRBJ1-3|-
CASSFTGRDTIYF
TGTGCCAGCAGCTTCACAGGGAGGGACACCATATATTTT
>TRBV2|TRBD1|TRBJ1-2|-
CASGQGALNYGYTF
TGTGCCAGCGGACAGGGGGCTTTAAACTATGGCTACACCTTC
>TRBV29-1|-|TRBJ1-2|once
CSVDKDGYTF
TGCAGCGTTGACAAAGATGGCTACACCTTC
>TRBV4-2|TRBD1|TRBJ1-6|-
CASSQTGGSSPLHF
TGTGCCAGCAGCCAGACAGGGGGCAGTTCACCCCTCCACTTT
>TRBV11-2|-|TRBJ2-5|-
CASSFGQGGFTWGTQYF
TGTGCCAGCAGCTTTGGCCAGGGGGGATTCACTTGGGGGACCCAGTACTTC
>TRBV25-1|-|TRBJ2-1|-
CASSEPLGRNEQFF
TGTGCCAGCAGTGAACCGCTAGGAAGGAATGAGCAGTTCTTC
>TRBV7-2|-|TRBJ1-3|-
CASSLLFESRPGNTIYF
TGTGCCAGCAGCTTATTGTTTGAGTCCCGGCCAGGAAACACCATATATTTT
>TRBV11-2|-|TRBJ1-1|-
CASSLSIQGAFF
TGTGCCAGCAGCTTATCCATACAAGGAGCTTTCTTT
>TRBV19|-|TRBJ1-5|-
CASRHYRDLSNQPQHF
TGTGCCAGTAGACACTACCGGGATCTTAGCAATCAGCCCCAGCATTTT
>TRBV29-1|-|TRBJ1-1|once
CSAARQTQNTEAFF
TGCAGCGCCGCAAGACAGACACAAAACACTGAAGCTTTCTTT
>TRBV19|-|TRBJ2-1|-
CASSPAGQLSSYNEQFF
TGTGCCAGTAGTCCTGCAGGACAGCTAAGCTCCTACAATGAGCAGTTCTTC